This record concerns one T cell receptor (beta chain) sequence. This clone occurred once. No cognate antigen has been identified for it. No per-base quality is available; no much larger clone lies one base away. This sample was included in a study of shared clonotypes between healthy human individuals (dated by TCRdb to 2020 to 2022). Broadly, across the study: The cohort included three men and a couple of women between 18 and 49 years of age. For each donor, CD4 naive and CD4 memory were each given three plates, CD8 naive was given two plates, and CD8 memory was given one plate. To estimate repertoire size and how much clonotype sharing occurs between individuals, the study deeply sequenced the blood TCR repertoires of five or six healthy adults. Different laboratories and diverse techniques were used to prepare libraries and sequence TCR repertoires, to increase sequencing depth and limit assay-specific biases. Per donor, leukapheresis produced somewhere between about 0.8 and 9.5 billion PBMCs.

General findings and caveats noted by the study authors: Because the study included a small number of donors, the genetic and exposure-history diversity represented was limited. Sampling was restricted to blood, and TCR repertoires in tissue are likely to differ from TCR repertoires in blood. Rarefaction of sorted-subset datasets indicated incomplete sequencing despite the large sequencing depth. Estimated clonotype richness was generally larger for naive than for memory subsets. When four donors were compared, the shared fraction of clonotypes was about 5% for naive CD4, roughly 3.3% for naive CD8, 2% to 2.5% for memory CD4, and 0.35% to 0.5% for memory CD8. Based on pairwise subsampling, the degree of clonotype sharing among donors was expected to be affected by sequencing depth. Compared with non-shared clonotypes, clonotypes shared by all four sorted-subset donors had higher generation probabilities.

Using the deep immunoSEQ assay, multiplex PCR amplified TCR CDR3 regions from genomic DNA. Genomic DNA extracted from each cell subset was distributed evenly over all wells of several immunoSEQ 96-well plates, and each plate served as one replicate. For sorted subsets, each replicate PCR was loaded with roughly 190 ng genomic DNA, equivalent to approximately 33,000 T cell genomes. Purified libraries were quantified with a Qubit 3.0 fluorometer, sized on a Bioanalyzer 2100, and re-quantified with the KAPA Library Quantification kit. Every immunoSEQ 96-well plate was sequenced on a separate single-read 150-cycle Illumina NextSeq 550 flow cell. The source study handled its data this way. The immunoSEQ output contained only junctional sequences without quality scores, so filtering could not match that applied to full-length reads. To assign V/J genes and CDR3, sequences were annotated using PyIR, a Python wrapper for IgBLAST v1.9, with IMGT germline references. Reads were filtered out if the reads had weak V/J assignments (E-value above 1e-6), no CDR3, stop codons, out-of-frame junctions, or ambiguous translated residues. V3J clonotypes were defined as sequences sharing the same inferred V gene, J gene, and CDR3 amino acid sequence. The percentage overlap between two repertoires was calculated by dividing the number of shared unique clonotypes by the size of the smaller repertoire. Repertoire richness was assessed with RTK rarefaction, the Chao1 estimator, and Recon v2.1 estimates of unobserved clonotypes. For all TCRbeta clonotypes obtained by the gDNA method from a few donors, generation probabilities were computed with OLGA. TCRdb's version of the immuneACCESS table is confined to in-frame rearrangements and falls short of the full clone set. An unresolved V gene accounts for under half of the shortfall where checked; the remainder is of unknown origin. Clone size and the V and J calls come from that table; the DNA yielded D and trimming. A total of a few million clones appear in this sample, just over 90% of them only once. The ten largest clones take up under 0.45% of the sample.

The donors were healthy, HIV-negative adults with no recently reported acute infections or vaccinations. All donors were Caucasian adults living in Nashville, Tennessee, USA. Magnetic negative selection was used to enrich CD4+ T cells, after which naive cells were positively selected on CD45RA and the negative fraction became the memory subset. Blood was obtained by leukapheresis, after which PBMCs were separated by Ficoll-Histopaque density gradient centrifugation and cryopreserved in liquid nitrogen vapor phase. Analytical flow cytometry was used to check the purity and quantity of every magnetically sorted T cell population. Genomic DNA was isolated from each sorted fraction and quantified by UV absorbance on a Nanodrop 2000c. Trimming removed 5 bases from V and 1 base from J, leaving 12 bases between the germline ends. CDR3 length: 15 amino acids, cysteine to phenylalanine. Solely the CDR3 DNA is kept, with 45 bases framed from the first base. Sequences SGHRS (CDR1) and YFSETQ (CDR2) are obtained from the germline V gene.

Specimen: naive CD4+ T cells from PBMCs. Interpreted using the paper, the cell subset or site label stands for: CD45RA+ positively selected. This receptor was identified in a man between 18 and 29 years old in good health. Some clones in this sample may be carry-over from other donors' samples. The rearranged segments are TRBV5-1 and TRBJ1-4, with the D gene too uncertain to name. The DNA sequence is as follows: TGCGCCAGCAGGATCCCCCAAGGAACTAATGAAAAACTGTTTTTT. Translation gives CASRIPQGTNEKLFF.